One sample yielded the 23 T cell receptor beta chains listed below, sequenced in a study of human T cells and chemical hapten exposure. TCRdb redid the calling of the RACE reads with MiXCR, one entry per CDR3 protein. The sample holds approximately 320,000 distinct CDR3 sequences, about 5.4% seen once. Sample time point: pre-sensitization, week 0. Treatment specified: therapeutic diphenylcyclopropenone sensitization with weekly scalp DPC. The sample consisted of whole blood, taken in connection with sensitization to the hapten diphenylcyclopropenone (DPC). The receptors shown here come from a woman aged 18-30 years with alopecia areata. Some clones in this sample may be carry-over from other donors' samples.

This clonotype was picked up a small number of times. The V call is TRBV9, the J call TRBJ1-3; no clear D. Trimming left V 0 bases short and J 0 bases short, with 10 bases between. The CDR3 extends over 16 amino acids. In germline, CDR1 is SGDLS, CDR2 YYNGEE. The CDR3 DNA is TGTGCCAGCAGCGTAGCCGGGCTAAGCTCTGGAAACACCATATATTTT. Protein: CASSVAGLSSGNTIYF.

This clonotype came up many times. The chain recombines TRBV3-1 with TRBJ2-6; TRBD2 matches 12 bases. This CDR3 has 17 amino acids. The junction had 3 bases not matched to a gene; V was cut back by 5 bases and J by 1 base. CDR1 is LGHDT and CDR2 is YNNKEL in the germline V gene (reference sequence). The DNA for the CDR3 is TGTGCCAGCAGCTCCGGGACTAGCGGGTCTGGGGCCAACGTCCTGACTTTC. Protein: CASSSGTSGSGANVLTF.

The chain carries TRBV11-3 and TRBJ1-1; maybe TRBD1 (5 bases). V lost 3 bases, J lost 1 base, and 9 bases lay in between. The length of the CDR3 is 14 residues. Germline V gene lookup returns CDR1 SGHNT and CDR2 YENEEA. The CDR3 protein is CASSFAGTNTEAFF. The CDR3, as DNA: TGTGCCAGCAGCTTTGCGGGGACGAACACTGAAGCTTTCTTT.

V gene TRBV10-3 combines with J gene TRBJ2-3; tentative D call: TRBD2 (8 bases). CDR3 size: 17 residues. Trimming left V 4 bases short and J 4 bases short, with 21 bases between. From germline, CDR1 is ENHRY and CDR2 SYGVKD. The CDR3 DNA sequence: TGTGCCATCAGTGTGGGGACAGCCATAGCGGGGCCAGATACGCAGTATTTT. Its translation: CAISVGTAIAGPDTQYF.

In its sample, this clonotype was seen a few times. The chain carries TRBV29-1 and TRBJ1-2; D is ambiguous. CDR3 size: 12 residues. Between the trimmed V and J ends, which lost 7 bases and 8 bases, there was a span of 17 bases. Germline CDR1 reads SQVTM; CDR2 reads ANQGSEA. CDR3 in DNA: TGCAGCGCTGGCGGACCGGGGAAAGGCTACACCTTC. It is translated as CSAGGPGKGYTF.

At least ten counts were recorded for this clonotype. The CDR3 is CAISESETTGEGEKLFF. Here the CDR3 DNA reads TGTGCCATCAGTGAGTCCGAGACCACAGGGGAGGGTGAAAAACTGTTTTTT. The rearrangement uses TRBV10-3 and TRBJ1-4; TRBD1 agrees at 7 bases. CDR3 length: 17 residues. The J segment lost 7 bases and the V segment lost 0 bases, leaving 11 bases of the junction unmatched. The germline gives CDR1 ENHRY, CDR2 SYGVKD.

This chain joins TRBV18 and TRBJ2-3; 8 bases agree with TRBD2. This CDR3 contains 16 residues. CDR1 and CDR2 from the germline V gene are KGHSH and LQKENI. Germline trimming cut 2 bases from V and 5 bases from J; bases unmatched to any gene: 9. DNA of the CDR3: TGTGCCAGCTCACCAAACGGGGGGGCTCAGGAAGATACGCAGTATTTT. Translated: CASSPNGGAQEDTQYF.

This clonotype has only a few counts. CDR3: CASSEARLYRANTEAFF. For the CDR3, the DNA is TGTGCCAGCAGTGAAGCGCGTCTATACAGGGCGAACACTGAAGCTTTCTTT. The genes are TRBV6-1 and TRBJ1-1, with D tentatively TRBD1 (6 bases). Trimming cost V 0 bases and J 1 base, with 15 bases left between them. Germline V lookup: CDR1 MNHNS, CDR2 SASEGT. The CDR3 is 17 amino acids.

Comments on this clonotype: This may arise from a read error, as a much more abundant clone is one base away. The J gene is TRBJ2-1, the V gene TRBV4-3; 7 nucleotides match TRBD1. CDR3 length equals 15 residues. CDR1 is LGHNA, CDR2 YSLEER, per germline. Trimming removed 4 bases from V and 6 bases from J; junction bases left unmatched: 9. In nucleotides, the CDR3 is TGCGCCAGCAGCCCGGATAGGGGGCCCATCAATGAGCAGTTCTTC. This translates into CASSPDRGPINEQFF.

This clonotype was seen a handful of times. The chain is built from TRBV12-3 or TRBV12-4 and TRBJ2-1; TRBD2 matches at 8 bases. The V and J ends lost 5 bases and 4 bases, in that order; junction bases with no gene match: 7. The CDR3 covers 15 residues. DNA for the CDR3: TGTGCCAGCAGTAGCGGGGGATCACTTTACAATGAGCAGTTCTTC. Amino acid sequence: CASSSGGSLYNEQFF.

This clonotype was observed a few times. The chain combines TRBV5-1 with TRBJ1-1, with 7 bases lining up with TRBD1. J lost 6 bases, V lost 0 bases, and 8 bases had no gene match. CDR3 length: 15 amino acids. Per germline, CDR1 SGHRS and CDR2 YFSETQ. In DNA form, the CDR3 reads TGCGCCAGCAGCTTGGCGCAGGGGGTTCGCGCTGAAGCTTTCTTT. It codes for CASSLAQGVRAEAFF.

This clonotype was detected ten times or more. The V gene is TRBV6-5, the J gene TRBJ1-4; D is ambiguous. The V end was cut by 0 bases, the J end by 0 bases, with 14 bases between. This CDR3 contains 18 residues. CDR1 and CDR2 (germline): MNHEY, SVGAGI. The CDR3 DNA follows: TGTGCCAGCAGTTACTCTTACAGAGCCCTCTCAACTAATGAAAAACTGTTTTTT. This codes for CASSYSYRALSTNEKLFF.

This sequence joins TRBV12-3 or TRBV12-4 and TRBJ1-3; 7 positions match TRBD1. Trimming at V came to 6 bases and at J to 2 bases, leaving 7 bases not matched to a gene. The CDR3 length is 15 residues. The CDR3 region is CASSQTTGAGNTIYF. In nucleotides, the CDR3 is TGTGCCAGCAGCCAAACAACAGGGGCTGGAAACACCATATATTTT.

This clonotype was detected many times. The gene calls are TRBV11-2 and TRBJ1-3; 7 bases align to TRBD1. Germline V lookup: CDR1 SGHAT, CDR2 FQNNGV. V lost 5 bases to trimming and J lost 5 bases; unmatched junction nucleotides: 6. This CDR3 is built from 14 residues. In DNA, the CDR3 is TGTGCCAGCAGCCCGCTACAGGGGAGAAACACCATATATTTT. Translated: CASSPLQGRNTIYF.

This clonotype has a count of ten or more. This chain connects TRBV6-2 or TRBV6-3 to TRBJ1-2; D is uncertain. V lost 4 bases, J lost 4 bases, and 10 bases lay in between. CDR1 is MNHEY, CDR2 SVGEGT, per germline. The CDR3 contains 13 residues. The CDR3 is CASSSRSRYGYTF. As DNA, the CDR3 is TGTGCCAGCAGTTCCCGGTCCCGCTATGGCTACACCTTC.

The sample holds many counts of this clonotype. V gene TRBV5-1 combines with J gene TRBJ2-5, with TRBD2 matching over 8 bases. V shed 0 bases and J 0 bases; nucleotides not matched to a gene: 4. Germline V lookup: CDR1 SGHRS, CDR2 YFSETQ. The CDR3 sequence is 16 residues long. For the CDR3, the DNA is TGCGCCAGCAGCTTGGGACTAGCGCCATACCAAGAGACCCAGTACTTC. As protein: CASSLGLAPYQETQYF.

This clonotype was seen at least ten times. The rearrangement joins TRBV25-1 to TRBJ2-2; possible D gene TRBD2, 5 bases. Per germline, CDR1 MGHDK and CDR2 SYGVNS. The CDR3 length is 14 residues. The germline V and J ends were trimmed by 1 base and 6 bases, with 9 bases remaining between them. The CDR3 DNA sequence: TGTGCCAGCAGTGAATTTCCCGGGGCCGGGGAGCTGTTTTTT. It yields the protein CASSEFPGAGELFF.

This clonotype has a handful of counts. The chain recombines TRBV10-3 with TRBJ2-7; TRBD2 matches 8 bases. CDR1 is ENHRY and CDR2 is SYGVKD in the germline V gene. The CDR3 totals 11 residues. The V segment lost 10 bases and the J segment 6 bases; nucleotides outside the gene matches: 5. CDR3 sequence: CATNGGGEQYF. CDR3 in DNA: TGTGCCACCAACGGGGGGGGCGAGCAGTACTTC.

The chain joins TRBV6-5 to TRBJ2-2, with 7 bases aligning to TRBD1. CDR3 length: 15 residues. The germline CDR1 and CDR2 sequences are MNHEY and SVGAGI. Trimming removed 5 bases from V and 5 bases from J; junction bases left unmatched: 8. CDR3 amino acids: CASSPGQPATGELFF. CDR3 in DNA: TGTGCCAGCAGTCCGGGACAGCCAGCAACCGGGGAGCTGTTTTTT.

The table lists this clonotype with a few counts. This rearrangement joins TRBV4-3 to TRBJ2-5, with TRBD2 identical over 13 bases. The CDR3 runs to 19 residues. V lost 0 bases to trimming and J lost 5 bases; unmatched junction nucleotides: 12. Germline CDR1 is LGHNA and CDR2 is YSLEER. The CDR3 is CASSQDLSQLAGGQETQYF. CDR3 nucleotide sequence: TGCGCCAGCAGCCAAGATCTTTCGCAACTAGCGGGGGGGCAGGAGACCCAGTACTTC.

This clonotype was counted between two and nine times. DNA of the CDR3: TGTGCCAGCAGTTATCAATCCCTACAGGCCCCTTCTAACTATGGCTACACCTTC. As protein: CASSYQSLQAPSNYGYTF. The chain combines TRBV6-5 with TRBJ1-2; D may be TRBD1 (5 bases). Trimming pared 3 bases from V and 0 bases from J, leaving 20 bases between. CDR3 length: 18 amino acids. The V gene's germline CDR1 is MNHEY and CDR2 SVGAGI.

This clonotype was seen at least ten times. CDR3 bases: TGTGCCAGCAGTGAAACACCAAGCAATCAGCCCCAGCATTTT. Protein product: CASSETPSNQPQHF. V usage is TRBV6-4 and J usage is TRBJ1-5; D unclear. This CDR3 spans 14 amino acids. Trimming cost V 3 bases and J 1 base, with 7 bases left between them. Germline-derived CDR1 and CDR2 are MRHNA and SNTAGT.

This clonotype was counted many times. The genes are TRBV25-1 and TRBJ2-3, with D perhaps assigned TRBD1 or TRBD2 (5 bases each). The germline V gene has CDR1 MGHDK and CDR2 SYGVNS. With 2 bases removed from V and 3 bases from J, the gap between germline ends came to 15 bases. The CDR3 runs 16 residues. The CDR3 DNA sequence: TGTGCCAGCAGTGAAGGAGGAGTAGGGGATACAGATACGCAGTATTTT. Protein: CASSEGGVGDTDTQYF.